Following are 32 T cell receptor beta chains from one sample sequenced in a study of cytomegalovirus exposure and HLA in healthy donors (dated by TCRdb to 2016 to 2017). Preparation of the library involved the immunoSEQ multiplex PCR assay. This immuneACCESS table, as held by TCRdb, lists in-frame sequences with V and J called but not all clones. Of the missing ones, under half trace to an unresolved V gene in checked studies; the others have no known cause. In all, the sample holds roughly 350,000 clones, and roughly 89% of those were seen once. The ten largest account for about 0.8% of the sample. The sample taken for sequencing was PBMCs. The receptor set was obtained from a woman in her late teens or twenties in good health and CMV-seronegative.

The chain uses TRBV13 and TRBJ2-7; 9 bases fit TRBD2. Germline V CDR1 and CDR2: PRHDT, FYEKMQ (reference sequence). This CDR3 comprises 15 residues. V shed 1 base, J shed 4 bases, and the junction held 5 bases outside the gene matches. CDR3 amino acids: CASSLEGSGSYEQYF. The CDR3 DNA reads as TGTGCCAGCAGCTTAGAAGGTAGCGGGAGTTACGAGCAGTACTTC.

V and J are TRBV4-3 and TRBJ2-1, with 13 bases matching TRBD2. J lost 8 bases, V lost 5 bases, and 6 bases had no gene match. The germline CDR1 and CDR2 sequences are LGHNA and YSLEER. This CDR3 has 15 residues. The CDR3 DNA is TGCGCCAGCAGCTCCGGGACTAGCGGGAAGGATGAGCAGTTCTTC. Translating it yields CASSSGTSGKDEQFF.

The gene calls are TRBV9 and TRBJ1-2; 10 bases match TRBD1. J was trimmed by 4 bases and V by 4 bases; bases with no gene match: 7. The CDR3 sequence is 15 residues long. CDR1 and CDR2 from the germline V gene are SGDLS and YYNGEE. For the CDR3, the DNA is TGTGCCAGCAGCTCTGGGACAGGGGTCTCCTATGGCTACACCTTC. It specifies CASSSGTGVSYGYTF.

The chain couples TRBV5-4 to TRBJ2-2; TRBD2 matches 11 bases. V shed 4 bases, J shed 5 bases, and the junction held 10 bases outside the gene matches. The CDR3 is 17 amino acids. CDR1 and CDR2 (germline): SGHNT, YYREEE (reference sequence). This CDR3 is CASSPGLAGSLTGELFF. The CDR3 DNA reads TGTGCCAGCAGCCCAGGACTAGCGGGTTCTCTTACCGGGGAGCTGTTTTTT.

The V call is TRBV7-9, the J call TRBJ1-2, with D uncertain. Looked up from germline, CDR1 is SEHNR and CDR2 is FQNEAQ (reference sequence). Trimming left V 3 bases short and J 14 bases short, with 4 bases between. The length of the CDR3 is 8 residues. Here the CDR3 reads CASSFGTF. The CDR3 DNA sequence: TGTGCCAGCAGCTTCGGGACCTTC.

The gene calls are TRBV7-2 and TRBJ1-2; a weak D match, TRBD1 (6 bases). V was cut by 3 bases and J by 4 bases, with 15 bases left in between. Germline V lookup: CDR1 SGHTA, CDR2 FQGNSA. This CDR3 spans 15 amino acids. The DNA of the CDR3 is TGTGCCAGCAGCTTCCGGGACACGACGATCTATGGCTACACCTTC. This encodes CASSFRDTTIYGYTF.

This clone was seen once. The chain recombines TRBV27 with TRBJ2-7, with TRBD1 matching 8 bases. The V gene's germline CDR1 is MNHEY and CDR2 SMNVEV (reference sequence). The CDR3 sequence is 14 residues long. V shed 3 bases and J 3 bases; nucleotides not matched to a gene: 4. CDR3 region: CASSFGGQGYEQYF. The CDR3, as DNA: TGTGCCAGCAGTTTTGGAGGACAGGGCTACGAGCAGTACTTC.

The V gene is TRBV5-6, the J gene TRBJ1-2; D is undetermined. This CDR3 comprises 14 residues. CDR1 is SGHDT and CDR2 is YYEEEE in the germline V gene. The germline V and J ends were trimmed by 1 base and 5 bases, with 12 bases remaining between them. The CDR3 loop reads CASSLFSPGYGYTF. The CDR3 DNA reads TGTGCCAGCAGCTTGTTTAGCCCTGGGTATGGCTACACCTTC.

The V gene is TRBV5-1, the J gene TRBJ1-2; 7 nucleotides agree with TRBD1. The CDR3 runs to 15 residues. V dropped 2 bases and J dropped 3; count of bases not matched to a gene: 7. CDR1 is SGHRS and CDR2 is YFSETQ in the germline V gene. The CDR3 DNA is TGCGCCAGCAGCTTCACACCAACAGGGGACTATGGCTACACCTTC. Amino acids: CASSFTPTGDYGYTF.

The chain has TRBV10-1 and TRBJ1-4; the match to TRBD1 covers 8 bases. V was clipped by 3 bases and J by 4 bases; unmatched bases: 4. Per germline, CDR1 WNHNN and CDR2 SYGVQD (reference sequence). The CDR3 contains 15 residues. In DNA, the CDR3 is TGCGCCAGCAGTGACGACAGGGGAGTTAATGAAAAACTGTTTTTT. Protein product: CASSDDRGVNEKLFF.

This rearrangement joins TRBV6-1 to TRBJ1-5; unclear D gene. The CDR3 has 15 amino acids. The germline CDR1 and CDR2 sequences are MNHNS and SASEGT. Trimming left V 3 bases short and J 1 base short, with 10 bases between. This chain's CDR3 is CASSEWGGSNQPQHF. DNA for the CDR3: TGTGCCAGCAGTGAGTGGGGAGGAAGCAATCAGCCCCAGCATTTT.

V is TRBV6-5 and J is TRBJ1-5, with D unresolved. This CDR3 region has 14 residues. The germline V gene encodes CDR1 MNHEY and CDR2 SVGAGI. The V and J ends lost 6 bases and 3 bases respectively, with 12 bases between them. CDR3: CASSPRVSNQPQHF. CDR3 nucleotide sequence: TGTGCCAGCAGCCCCCGGGTTTCCAATCAGCCCCAGCATTTT.

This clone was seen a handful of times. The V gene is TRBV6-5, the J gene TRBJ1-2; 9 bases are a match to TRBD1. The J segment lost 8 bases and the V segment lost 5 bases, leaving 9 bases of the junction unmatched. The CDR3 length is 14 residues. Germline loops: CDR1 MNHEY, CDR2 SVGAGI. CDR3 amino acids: CASSPIWDRDGYTF. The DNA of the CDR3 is TGTGCCAGCAGTCCCATATGGGACAGGGACGGCTACACCTTC.

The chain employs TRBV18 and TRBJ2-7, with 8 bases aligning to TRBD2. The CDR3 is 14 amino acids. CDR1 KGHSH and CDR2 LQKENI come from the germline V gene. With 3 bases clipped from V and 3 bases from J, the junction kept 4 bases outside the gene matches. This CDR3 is CASSPAGGNYEQYF. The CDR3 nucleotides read TGTGCCAGCTCACCTGCGGGAGGTAACTACGAGCAGTACTTC.

This chain's CDR3 is CASSQEWLEGGVEQFF. CDR3 DNA: TGCGCCAGCAGCCAAGAGTGGCTAGAGGGAGGGGTTGAGCAGTTCTTC. The chain uses TRBV4-1 and TRBJ2-1; 7 bases are shared with TRBD2. CDR3 length: 16 residues. Germline values: CDR1 MGHRA, CDR2 YSYEKL. The trim removed 0 bases at V and 9 bases at J, leaving 11 bases unmatched.

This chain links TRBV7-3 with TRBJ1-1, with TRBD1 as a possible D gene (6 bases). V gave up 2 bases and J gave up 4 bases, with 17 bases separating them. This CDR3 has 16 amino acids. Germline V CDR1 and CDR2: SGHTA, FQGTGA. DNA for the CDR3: TGTGCCAGCAGCTTAGTCGGTCAGGGGAGGGGCACTGAAGCTTTCTTT. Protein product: CASSLVGQGRGTEAFF.

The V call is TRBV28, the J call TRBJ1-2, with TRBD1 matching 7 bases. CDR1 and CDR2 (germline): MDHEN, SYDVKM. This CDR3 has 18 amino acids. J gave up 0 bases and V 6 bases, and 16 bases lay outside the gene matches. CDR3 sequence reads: CASSLPAAGQTTNYGYTF. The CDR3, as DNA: TGTGCCAGCAGCTTACCAGCGGCGGGACAGACAACTAACTATGGCTACACCTTC.

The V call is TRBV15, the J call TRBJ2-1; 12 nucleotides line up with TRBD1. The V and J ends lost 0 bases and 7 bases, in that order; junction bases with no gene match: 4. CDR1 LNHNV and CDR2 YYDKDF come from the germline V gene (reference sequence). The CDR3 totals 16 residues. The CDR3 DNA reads TGTGCCACCAGCAGAGAGGGACAGGGGGCAGGAAATGAGCAGTTCTTC. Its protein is CATSREGQGAGNEQFF.

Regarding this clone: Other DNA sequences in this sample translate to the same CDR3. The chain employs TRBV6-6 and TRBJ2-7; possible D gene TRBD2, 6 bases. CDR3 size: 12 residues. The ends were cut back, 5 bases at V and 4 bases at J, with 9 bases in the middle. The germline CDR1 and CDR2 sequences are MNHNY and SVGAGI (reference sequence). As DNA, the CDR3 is TGTGCCAGCAGTACTGGGGGGTACGAGCAGTACTTC. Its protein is CASSTGGYEQYF.

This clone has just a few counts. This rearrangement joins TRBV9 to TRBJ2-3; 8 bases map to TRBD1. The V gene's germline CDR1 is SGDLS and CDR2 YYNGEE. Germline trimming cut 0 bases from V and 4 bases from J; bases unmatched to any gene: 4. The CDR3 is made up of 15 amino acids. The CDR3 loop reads CASSVAGDRSDTQYF. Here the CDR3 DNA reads TGTGCCAGCAGCGTAGCTGGGGACAGGTCAGATACGCAGTATTTT.

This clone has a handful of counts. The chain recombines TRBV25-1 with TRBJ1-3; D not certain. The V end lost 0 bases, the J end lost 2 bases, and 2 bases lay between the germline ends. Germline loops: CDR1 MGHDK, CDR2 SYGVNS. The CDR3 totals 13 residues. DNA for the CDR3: TGTGCCAGCAGTGAATACACTGGAAACACCATATATTTT. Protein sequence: CASSEYTGNTIYF.

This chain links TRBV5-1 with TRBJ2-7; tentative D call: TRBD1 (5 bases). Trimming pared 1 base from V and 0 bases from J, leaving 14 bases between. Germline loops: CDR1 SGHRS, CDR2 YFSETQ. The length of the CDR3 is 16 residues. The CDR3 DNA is TGCGCCAGCAGCTTGAATCTTATTCAGGGCTCCTACGAGCAGTACTTC. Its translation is CASSLNLIQGSYEQYF.

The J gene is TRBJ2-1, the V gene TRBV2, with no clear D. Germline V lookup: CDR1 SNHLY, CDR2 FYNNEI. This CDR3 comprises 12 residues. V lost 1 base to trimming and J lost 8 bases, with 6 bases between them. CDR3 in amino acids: CASSEGSDEQFF. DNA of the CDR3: TGTGCCAGCAGTGAAGGGAGCGATGAGCAGTTCTTC.

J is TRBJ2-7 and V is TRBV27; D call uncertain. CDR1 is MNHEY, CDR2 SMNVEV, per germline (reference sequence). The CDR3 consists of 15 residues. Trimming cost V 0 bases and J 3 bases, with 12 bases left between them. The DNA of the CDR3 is TGTGCCAGCAGTTTATCCACAGTGGAAATCTACGAGCAGTACTTC. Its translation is CASSLSTVEIYEQYF.

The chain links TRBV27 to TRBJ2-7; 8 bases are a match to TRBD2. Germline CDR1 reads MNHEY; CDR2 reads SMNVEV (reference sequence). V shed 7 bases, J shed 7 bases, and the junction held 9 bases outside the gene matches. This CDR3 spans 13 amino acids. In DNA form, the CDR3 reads TGTGCCAGCATTACAAGCGGGAGAGGTGAGCAGTACTTC. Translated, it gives CASITSGRGEQYF.

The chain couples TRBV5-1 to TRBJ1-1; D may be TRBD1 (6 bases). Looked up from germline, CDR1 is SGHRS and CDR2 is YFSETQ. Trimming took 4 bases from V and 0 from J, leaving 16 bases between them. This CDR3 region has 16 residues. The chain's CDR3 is CASSTAQGRMNTEAFF. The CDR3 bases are TGCGCCAGCAGCACGGCCCAGGGGCGAATGAACACTGAAGCTTTCTTT.

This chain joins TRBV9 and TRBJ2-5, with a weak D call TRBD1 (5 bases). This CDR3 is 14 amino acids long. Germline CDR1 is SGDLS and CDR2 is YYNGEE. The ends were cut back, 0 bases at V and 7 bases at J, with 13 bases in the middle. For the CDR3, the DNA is TGTGCCAGCAGCGTAGACGGATTTACAGGGACCCAGTACTTC. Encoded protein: CASSVDGFTGTQYF.

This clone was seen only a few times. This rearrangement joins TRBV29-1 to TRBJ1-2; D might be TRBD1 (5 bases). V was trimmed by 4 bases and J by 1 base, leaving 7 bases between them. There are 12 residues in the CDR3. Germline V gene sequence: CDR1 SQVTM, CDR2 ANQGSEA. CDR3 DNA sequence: TGCAGCGTTGGACAGAGTAACTATGGCTACACCTTC. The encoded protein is CSVGQSNYGYTF.

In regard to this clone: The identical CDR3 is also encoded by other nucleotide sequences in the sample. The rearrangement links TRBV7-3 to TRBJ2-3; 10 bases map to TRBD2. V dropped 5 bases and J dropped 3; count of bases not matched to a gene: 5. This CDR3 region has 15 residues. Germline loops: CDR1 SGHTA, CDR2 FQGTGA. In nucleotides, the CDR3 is TGTGCCAGCAGCCCTAGCGGGAGTGGGACAGATACGCAGTATTTT. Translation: CASSPSGSGTDTQYF.

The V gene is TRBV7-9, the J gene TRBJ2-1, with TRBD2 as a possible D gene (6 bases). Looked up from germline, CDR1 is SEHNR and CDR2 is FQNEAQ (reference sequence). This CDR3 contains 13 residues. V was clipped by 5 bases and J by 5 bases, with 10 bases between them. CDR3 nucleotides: TGTGCCAGCAGCCGTGGGGGGAACAATGAGCAGTTCTTC. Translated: CASSRGGNNEQFF.

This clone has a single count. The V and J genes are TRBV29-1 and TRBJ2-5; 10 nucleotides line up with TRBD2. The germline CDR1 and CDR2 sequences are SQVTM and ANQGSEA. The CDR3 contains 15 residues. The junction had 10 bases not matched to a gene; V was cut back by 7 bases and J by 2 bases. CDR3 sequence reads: CSASIGTSEQETQYF. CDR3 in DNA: TGCAGCGCTTCAATCGGGACTAGCGAACAAGAGACCCAGTACTTC.

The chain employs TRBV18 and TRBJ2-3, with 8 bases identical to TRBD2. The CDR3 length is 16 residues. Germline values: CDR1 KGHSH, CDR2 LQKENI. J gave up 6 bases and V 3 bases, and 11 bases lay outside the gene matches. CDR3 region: CASSPGTSGLPDTQYF. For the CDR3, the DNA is TGTGCCAGCTCACCTGGAACTAGCGGCCTCCCGGATACGCAGTATTTT.